The clone carrying this T cell receptor (beta chain) occurred a few times. A sample-barcoded 5' primer and a J-beta primer mix were used in a second PCR of roughly 7 to 12 cycles. One entry per CDR3 protein, called by TCRdb with MiXCR from the 5' RACE reads. The data contain 1.5 million to 2 million distinct CDR3 sequences, 28% of them singletons. Per sample, at least 6 micrograms of total RNA were extracted. The data derive from a study of blood T cells in healthy people across ages. Background on the study: About one barcoded beta molecule per two T cells was the capture yield of template switching.

V was trimmed by 5 bases and J by 6 bases, leaving 11 bases between them. The CDR3 is made up of 12 amino acids. Germline loops: CDR1 SEHNR, CDR2 FQNEAQ (reference sequence). The sequenced material came from blood. The genes are TRBV7-9 and TRBJ2-7; D unresolved. The clonotype comes from a woman in her twenties or thirties in good health. In DNA form, the CDR3 reads TGTGCCAGCAGCCAGGACGCTTGCGAGCAGTACTTC. Translating gives CASSQDACEQYF. Supplemented by reference TRBV7-9 and TRBJ2-7, the full variable domain reads DTGVSQNPRHKITKRGQNVTFRCDPISEHNRLYWYRQTLGQGPEFLTYFQNEAQLEKSRLLSDRFSAERPKGSFSTLEIQRTEQGDSAMYLCASSQDACEQYFGPGTRLTVT.